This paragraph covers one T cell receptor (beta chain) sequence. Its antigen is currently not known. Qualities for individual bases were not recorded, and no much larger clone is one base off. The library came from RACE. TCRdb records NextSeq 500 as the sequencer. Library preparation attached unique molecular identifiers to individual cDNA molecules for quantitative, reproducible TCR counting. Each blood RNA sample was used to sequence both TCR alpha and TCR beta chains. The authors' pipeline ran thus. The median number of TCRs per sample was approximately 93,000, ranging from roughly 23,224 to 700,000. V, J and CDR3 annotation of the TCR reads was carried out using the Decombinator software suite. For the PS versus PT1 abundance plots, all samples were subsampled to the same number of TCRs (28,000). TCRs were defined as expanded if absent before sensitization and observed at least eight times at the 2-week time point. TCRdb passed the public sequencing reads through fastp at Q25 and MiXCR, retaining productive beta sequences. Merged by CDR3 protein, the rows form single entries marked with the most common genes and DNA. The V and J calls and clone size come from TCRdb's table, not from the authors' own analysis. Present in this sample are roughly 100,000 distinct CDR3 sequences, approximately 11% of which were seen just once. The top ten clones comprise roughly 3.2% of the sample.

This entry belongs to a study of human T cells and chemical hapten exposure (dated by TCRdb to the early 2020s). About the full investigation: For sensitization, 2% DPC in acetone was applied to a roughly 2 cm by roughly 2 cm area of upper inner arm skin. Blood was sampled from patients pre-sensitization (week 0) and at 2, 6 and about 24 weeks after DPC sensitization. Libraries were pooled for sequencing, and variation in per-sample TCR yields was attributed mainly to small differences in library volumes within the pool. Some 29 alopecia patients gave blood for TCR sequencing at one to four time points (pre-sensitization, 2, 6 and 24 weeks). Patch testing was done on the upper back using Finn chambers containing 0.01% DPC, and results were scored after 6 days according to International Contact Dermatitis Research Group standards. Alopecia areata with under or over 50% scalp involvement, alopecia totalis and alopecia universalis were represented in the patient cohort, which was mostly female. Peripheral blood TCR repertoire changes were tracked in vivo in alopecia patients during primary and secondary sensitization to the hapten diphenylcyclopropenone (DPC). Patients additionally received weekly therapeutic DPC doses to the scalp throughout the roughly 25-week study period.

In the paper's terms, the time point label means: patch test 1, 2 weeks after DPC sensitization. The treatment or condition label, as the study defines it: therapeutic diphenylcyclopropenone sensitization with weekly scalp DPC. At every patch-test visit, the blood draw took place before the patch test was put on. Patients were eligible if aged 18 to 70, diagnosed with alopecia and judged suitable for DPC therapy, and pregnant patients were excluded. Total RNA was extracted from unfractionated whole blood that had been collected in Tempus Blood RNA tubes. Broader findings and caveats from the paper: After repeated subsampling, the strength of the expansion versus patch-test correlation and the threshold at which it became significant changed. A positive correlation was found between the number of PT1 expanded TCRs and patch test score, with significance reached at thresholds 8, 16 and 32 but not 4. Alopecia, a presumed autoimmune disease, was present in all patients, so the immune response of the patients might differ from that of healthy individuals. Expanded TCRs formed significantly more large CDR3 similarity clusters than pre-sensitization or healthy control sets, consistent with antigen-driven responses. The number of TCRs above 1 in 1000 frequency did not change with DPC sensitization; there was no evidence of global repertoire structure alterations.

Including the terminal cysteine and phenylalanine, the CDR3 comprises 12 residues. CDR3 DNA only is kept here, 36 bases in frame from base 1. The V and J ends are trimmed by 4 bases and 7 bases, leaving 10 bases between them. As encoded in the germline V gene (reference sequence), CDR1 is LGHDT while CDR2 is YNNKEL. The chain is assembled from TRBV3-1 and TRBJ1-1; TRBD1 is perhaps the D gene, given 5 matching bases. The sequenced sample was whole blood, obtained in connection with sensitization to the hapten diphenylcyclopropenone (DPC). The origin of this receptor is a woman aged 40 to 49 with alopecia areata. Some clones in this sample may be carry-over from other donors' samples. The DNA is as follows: TGTGCCAGCAGCCCCGTGGGGGGTGAAGCTTTCTTT. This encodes CASSPVGGEAFF.